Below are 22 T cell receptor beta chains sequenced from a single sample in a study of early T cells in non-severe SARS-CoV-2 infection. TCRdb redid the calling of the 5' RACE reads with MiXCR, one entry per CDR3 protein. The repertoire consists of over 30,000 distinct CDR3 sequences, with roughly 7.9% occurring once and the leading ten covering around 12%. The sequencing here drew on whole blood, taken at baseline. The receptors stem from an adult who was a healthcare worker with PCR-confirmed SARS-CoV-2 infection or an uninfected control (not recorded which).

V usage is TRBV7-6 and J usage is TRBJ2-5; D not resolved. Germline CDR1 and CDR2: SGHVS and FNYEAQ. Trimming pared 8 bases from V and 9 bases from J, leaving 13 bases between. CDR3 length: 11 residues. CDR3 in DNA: TGTGCCAGCGGCGCCTTGGCGGCCCAGTACTTC. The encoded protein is CASGALAAQYF.

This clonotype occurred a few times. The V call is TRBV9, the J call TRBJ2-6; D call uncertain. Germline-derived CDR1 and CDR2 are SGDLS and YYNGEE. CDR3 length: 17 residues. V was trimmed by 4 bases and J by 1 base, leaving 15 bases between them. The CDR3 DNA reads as TGTGCCAGCAGCCCCCGACCGTGGGGATCTGGGGCCAACGTCCTGACTTTC. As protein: CASSPRPWGSGANVLTF. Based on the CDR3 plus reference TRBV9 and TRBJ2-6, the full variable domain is DSGVTQTPKHLITATGQRVTLRCSPRSGDLSVYWYQQSLDQGLQFLIQYYNGEERAKGNILERFSAQQFPDLHSELNLSSLELGDSALYFCASSPRPWGSGANVLTFGAGSRLTVL.

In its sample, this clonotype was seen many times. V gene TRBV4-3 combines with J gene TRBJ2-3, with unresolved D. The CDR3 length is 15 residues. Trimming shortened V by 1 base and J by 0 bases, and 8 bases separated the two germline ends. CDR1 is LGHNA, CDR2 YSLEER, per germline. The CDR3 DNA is TGCGCCAGCAGCCAAGCGTACAGCAGCACAGATACGCAGTATTTT. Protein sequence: CASSQAYSSTDTQYF.

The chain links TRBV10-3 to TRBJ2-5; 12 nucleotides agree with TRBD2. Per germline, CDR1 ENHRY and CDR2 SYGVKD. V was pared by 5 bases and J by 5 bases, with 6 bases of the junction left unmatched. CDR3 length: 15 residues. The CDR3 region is CAISSSGGAAETQYF. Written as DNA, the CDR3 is TGTGCCATCAGTTCTAGCGGGGGGGCCGCCGAGACCCAGTACTTC.

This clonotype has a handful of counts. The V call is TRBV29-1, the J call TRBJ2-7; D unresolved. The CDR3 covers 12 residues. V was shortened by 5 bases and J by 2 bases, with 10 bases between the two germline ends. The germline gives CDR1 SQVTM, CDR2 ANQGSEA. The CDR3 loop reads CSVRTDPYEQYF. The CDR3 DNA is TGCAGCGTTCGCACAGATCCCTACGAGCAGTACTTC.

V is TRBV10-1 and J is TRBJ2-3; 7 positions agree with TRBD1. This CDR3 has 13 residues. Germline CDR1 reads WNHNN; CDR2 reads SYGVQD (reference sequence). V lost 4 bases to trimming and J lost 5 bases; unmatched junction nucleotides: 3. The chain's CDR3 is CASSGGGEDTQYF. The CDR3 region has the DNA TGCGCCAGCAGTGGAGGGGGCGAAGATACGCAGTATTTT.

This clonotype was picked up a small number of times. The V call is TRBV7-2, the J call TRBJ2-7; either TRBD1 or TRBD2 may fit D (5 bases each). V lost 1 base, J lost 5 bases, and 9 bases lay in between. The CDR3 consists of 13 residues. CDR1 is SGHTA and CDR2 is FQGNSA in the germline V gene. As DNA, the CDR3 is TGTGCCAGCAGCTTAGGAGGGGTGAACGAGCAGTACTTC. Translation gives CASSLGGVNEQYF. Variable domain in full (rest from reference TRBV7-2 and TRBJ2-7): GAGVSQSPSNKVTEKGKDVELRCDPISGHTALYWYRQSLGQGLEFLIYFQGNSAPDKSGLPSDRFSAERTGGSVSTLTIQRTQQEDSAVYLCASSLGGVNEQYFGPGTRLTVT.

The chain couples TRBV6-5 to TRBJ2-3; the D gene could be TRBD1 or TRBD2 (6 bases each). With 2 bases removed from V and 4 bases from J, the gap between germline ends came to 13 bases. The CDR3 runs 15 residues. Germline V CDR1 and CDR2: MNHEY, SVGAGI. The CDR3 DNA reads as TGTGCCAGCAGTTACGAGGGGGGCGGGGCAGATACGCAGTATTTT. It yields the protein CASSYEGGGADTQYF.

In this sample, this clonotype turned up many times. CDR3 in amino acids: CASSLGQGNHEQYF. CDR3 coding DNA: TGTGCCAGCAGCCTGGGACAGGGGAACCACGAGCAGTACTTC. V and J are TRBV7-8 and TRBJ2-7, with 10 bases lining up with TRBD1. V was pared by 5 bases and J by 5 bases, with 6 bases of the junction left unmatched. This CDR3 is built from 14 residues. Germline assignment: CDR1 SGHVS and CDR2 FQNEAQ.

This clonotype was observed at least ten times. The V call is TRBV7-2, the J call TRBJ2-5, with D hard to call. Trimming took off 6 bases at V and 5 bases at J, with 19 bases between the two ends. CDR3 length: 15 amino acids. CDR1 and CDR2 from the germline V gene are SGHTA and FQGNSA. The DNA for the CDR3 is TGTGCCAGCAGTCCGCGCGGTTCTCCTCGGGAGACCCAGTACTTC. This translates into CASSPRGSPRETQYF.

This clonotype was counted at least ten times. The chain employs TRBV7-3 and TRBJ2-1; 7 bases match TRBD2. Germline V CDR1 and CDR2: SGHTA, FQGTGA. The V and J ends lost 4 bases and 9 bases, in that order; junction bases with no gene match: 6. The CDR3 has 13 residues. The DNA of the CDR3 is TGTGCCAGCAGCTCCACCGGGGGGAGTGAGCAGTTCTTC. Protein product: CASSSTGGSEQFF.

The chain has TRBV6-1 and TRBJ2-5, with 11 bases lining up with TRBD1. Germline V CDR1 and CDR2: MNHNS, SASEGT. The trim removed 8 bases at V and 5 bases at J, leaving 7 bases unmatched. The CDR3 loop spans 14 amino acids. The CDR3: CASAWTGGKETQYF. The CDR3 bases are TGTGCCAGCGCCTGGACAGGGGGCAAGGAGACCCAGTACTTC.

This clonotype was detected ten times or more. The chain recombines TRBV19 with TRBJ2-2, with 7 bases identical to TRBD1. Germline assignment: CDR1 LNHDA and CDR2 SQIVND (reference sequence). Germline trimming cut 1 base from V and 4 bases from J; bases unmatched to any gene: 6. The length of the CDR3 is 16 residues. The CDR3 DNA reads TGTGCCAGTAGTATAGGTACGGGGACAGTCACCGGGGAGCTGTTTTTT. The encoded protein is CASSIGTGTVTGELFF.

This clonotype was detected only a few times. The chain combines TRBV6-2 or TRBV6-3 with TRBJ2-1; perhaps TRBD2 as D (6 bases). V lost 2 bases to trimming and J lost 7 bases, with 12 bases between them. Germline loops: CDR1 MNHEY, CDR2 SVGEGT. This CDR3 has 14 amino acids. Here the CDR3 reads CASSYRETRNEQFF. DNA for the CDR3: TGTGCCAGCAGTTACCGGGAGACTAGGAATGAGCAGTTCTTC.

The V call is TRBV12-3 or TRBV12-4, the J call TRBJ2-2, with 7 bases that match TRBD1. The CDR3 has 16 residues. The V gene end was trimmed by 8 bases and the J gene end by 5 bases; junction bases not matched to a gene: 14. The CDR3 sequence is CASRPSGDRETGELFF. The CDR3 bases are TGTGCCAGCCGTCCCTCCGGGGACAGAGAGACCGGGGAGCTGTTTTTT.

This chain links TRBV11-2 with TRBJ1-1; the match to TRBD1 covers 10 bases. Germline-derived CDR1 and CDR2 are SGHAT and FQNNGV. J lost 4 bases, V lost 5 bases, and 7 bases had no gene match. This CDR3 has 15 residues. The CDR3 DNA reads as TGTGCCAGCAGCGACCGGGACAGGGGTGGCACTGAAGCTTTCTTT. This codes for CASSDRDRGGTEAFF.

The CDR3 sequence is CASSPPGLSGTQYF. Here the CDR3 DNA reads TGTGCCAGCAGTCCCCCGGGCCTCTCCGGTACGCAGTATTTT. The chain uses TRBV6-5 and TRBJ2-3; no clear D. Germline loops: CDR1 MNHEY, CDR2 SVGAGI. The CDR3 consists of 14 residues. With 5 bases removed from V and 8 bases from J, the gap between germline ends came to 17 bases.

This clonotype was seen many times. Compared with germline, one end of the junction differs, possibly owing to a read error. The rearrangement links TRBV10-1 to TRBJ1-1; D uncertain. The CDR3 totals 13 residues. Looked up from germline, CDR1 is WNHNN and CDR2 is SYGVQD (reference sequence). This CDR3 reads CATSRNPNTEAFF. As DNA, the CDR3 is TGCGCCACCAGTCGAAATCCGAACACTGAAGCTTTCTTT.

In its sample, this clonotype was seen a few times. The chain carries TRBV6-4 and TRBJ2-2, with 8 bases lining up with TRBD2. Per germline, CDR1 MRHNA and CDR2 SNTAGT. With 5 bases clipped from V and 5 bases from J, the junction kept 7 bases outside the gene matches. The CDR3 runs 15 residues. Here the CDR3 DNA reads TGTGCCAGCAGTCCCACTAGCGGTGTGACCGGGGAGCTGTTTTTT. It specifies CASSPTSGVTGELFF.

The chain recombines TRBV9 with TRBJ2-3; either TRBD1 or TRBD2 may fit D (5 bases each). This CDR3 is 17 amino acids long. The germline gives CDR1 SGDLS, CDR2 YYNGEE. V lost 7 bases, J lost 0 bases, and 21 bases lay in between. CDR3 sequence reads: CASLRGAGAQSTDTQYF. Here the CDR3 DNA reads TGTGCCAGCCTTCGAGGCGCCGGGGCCCAAAGCACAGATACGCAGTATTTT.

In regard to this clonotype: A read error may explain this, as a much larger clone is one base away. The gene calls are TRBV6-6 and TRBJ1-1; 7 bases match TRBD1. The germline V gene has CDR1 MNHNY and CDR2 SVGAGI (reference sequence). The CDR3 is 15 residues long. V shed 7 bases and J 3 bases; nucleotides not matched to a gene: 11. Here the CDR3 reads CASKLTGTADTEAFF. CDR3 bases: TGTGCCAGCAAACTGACAGGGACAGCGGACACTGAAGCTTTCTTT.

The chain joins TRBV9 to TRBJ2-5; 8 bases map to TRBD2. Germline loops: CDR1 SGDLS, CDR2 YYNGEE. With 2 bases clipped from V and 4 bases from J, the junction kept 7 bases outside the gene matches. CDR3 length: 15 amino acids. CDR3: CASSVGTSKGETQYF. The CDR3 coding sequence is TGTGCCAGCAGCGTCGGGACTAGTAAGGGAGAGACCCAGTACTTC.